The clone carrying this TCR beta chain was recorded only once. Its antigen is unidentified. This record comes from a study of T cell responses to AZD1222 COVID-19 vaccine. V lost 8 bases and J 4 bases, leaving 14 bases between the germline ends. CDR1 is MDHEN and CDR2 is SYDVKM in the germline V gene. The CDR3 is made up of 13 amino acids. General observations from the study: Clonal diversity was possibly underestimated, and white British individuals and females predominated among donors.

Here immunoSEQ multiplex PCR was the method, and the copy in TCRdb shows in-frame clones only, minus some. The table has approximately 130,000 clones, roughly 89% seen once. The receptor's source is an adult in good health. The chain joins TRBV28 to TRBJ1-2; possible D gene TRBD1, 5 bases. This sample comprised peripheral blood, obtained on day 0 of MenACWY control vaccination. The CDR3 loop is CASQRGDLYGYTF. The CDR3 DNA reads as TGTGCCAGCCAGCGGGGGGATCTCTATGGCTACACCTTC.